This entry lists 14 T cell receptor beta chains sequenced from one sample in a study of response to subunit inactivated influenza vaccine. TCRdb re-derived calls from the RT-PCR reads in MiXCR, one entry per CDR3 protein. Among around 850,000 distinct CDR3 sequences listed, roughly 20% were seen once. This material consisted of PBMCs from blood, taken around 5 days after vaccination. The receptors here all came from a man in his fifties who received an inactivated influenza vaccine.

The chain carries TRBV4-3 and TRBJ2-1; D unclear. The CDR3 is made up of 12 amino acids. Between the trimmed V and J ends, which lost 0 bases and 9 bases, there was a span of 6 bases. Germline V lookup: CDR1 LGHNA, CDR2 YSLEER. The CDR3: CASSQDASEQFF. The CDR3 nucleotides read TGCGCCAGCAGCCAAGATGCGAGTGAGCAGTTCTTC.

This chain links TRBV29-1 with TRBJ1-3; a possible D gene is TRBD1 (5 bases). Trimming pared 4 bases from V and 2 bases from J, leaving 12 bases between. This CDR3 contains 14 residues. Germline V gene sequence: CDR1 SQVTM, CDR2 ANQGSEA. CDR3 coding DNA: TGCAGCGTTGGAACCGGGGGAACTGGAAACACCATATATTTT. This gives the protein CSVGTGGTGNTIYF.

V and J are TRBV9 and TRBJ2-1; the match to TRBD2 covers 7 bases. Germline V CDR1 and CDR2: SGDLS, YYNGEE. This CDR3 contains 14 residues. V dropped 0 bases and J dropped 7; count of bases not matched to a gene: 4. This CDR3 reads CASSVGAGGNEQFF. CDR3 sequence (DNA): TGTGCCAGCAGCGTAGGAGCCGGGGGGAATGAGCAGTTCTTC.

The chain is built from TRBV11-2 and TRBJ1-4; D not resolved. This CDR3 spans 14 amino acids. V gave up 6 bases and J gave up 2 bases, with 10 bases separating them. Germline V gene data show CDR1 as SGHAT and CDR2 as FQNNGV. CDR3 sequence: CASRNIRTNEKLFF. DNA for the CDR3: TGTGCCAGCAGAAATATACGGACTAATGAAAAACTGTTTTTT. Complete variable domain (other parts from reference TRBV11-2 and TRBJ1-4): EAGVAQSPRYKIIEKRQSVAFWCNPISGHATLYWYQQILGQGPKLLIQFQNNGVVDDSQLPKDRFSAERLKGVDSTLKIQPAKLEDSAVYLCASRNIRTNEKLFFGSGTQLSVL.

The genes are TRBV12-3 or TRBV12-4 and TRBJ2-1; 7 nucleotides agree with TRBD2. The junction had 5 bases not matched to a gene; V was cut back by 7 bases and J by 2 bases. The CDR3 is made up of 14 amino acids. CDR3 loop: CASISSGTYNEQFF. The CDR3 coding sequence is TGTGCCAGCATATCTAGCGGAACCTACAATGAGCAGTTCTTC.

CDR3 nucleotide sequence: TGTGCCAGCAGCACCGGACAGTGGGGGAACACTGAAGCTTTCTTT. It translates to CASSTGQWGNTEAFF. The chain has TRBV6-1 and TRBJ1-1; a possible D gene is TRBD1 (6 bases). The V gene lost 6 bases and the J gene lost 1 base, with 15 bases spanning the gap. The germline V gene has CDR1 MNHNS and CDR2 SASEGT. CDR3 length: 15 amino acids.

In this sample, this clonotype turned up a few times. A much larger clonotype is one base distant, so this may be a read error. The CDR3 DNA is TGCGCCAGCAGCCAAGGTTTTGGGGCCTTTCCCTACGAGCAGTACTTC. This gives the protein CASSQGFGAFPYEQYF. V is TRBV4-3 and J is TRBJ2-7, with D possibly being TRBD1 (5 bases). CDR3 length: 16 residues. Germline loops: CDR1 LGHNA, CDR2 YSLEER. V was clipped by 1 base and J by 2 bases, with 15 bases between them.

J is TRBJ1-1 and V is TRBV5-1, with TRBD1 as a possible D gene (5 bases). This CDR3 comprises 15 residues. V was cut by 7 bases and J by 0 bases, with 16 bases left in between. The germline V gene has CDR1 SGHRS and CDR2 YFSETQ. CDR3 region: CASSRRDFMNTEAFF. CDR3 DNA sequence: TGCGCCAGCTCTCGCAGGGATTTCATGAACACTGAAGCTTTCTTT.

This CDR3 reads CASSPYGGALETQYF. CDR3 sequence (DNA): TGTGCCAGCAGCCCTTACGGGGGGGCTCTGGAGACCCAGTACTTC. This chain connects TRBV7-9 to TRBJ2-5; 8 nucleotides agree with TRBD2. Germline V gene sequence: CDR1 SEHNR, CDR2 FQNEAQ (reference sequence). The V gene end was trimmed by 5 bases and the J gene end by 5 bases; junction bases not matched to a gene: 10. The CDR3 length is 15 residues.

This clonotype came up a few times. The junction departs from the called germline gene at one end, perhaps through a read error. The chain recombines TRBV20-1 with TRBJ2-7; no firm D call. The CDR3 has 12 residues. Per the germline V gene, CDR1 is DFQATT and CDR2 is SNEGSKA (reference sequence). The CDR3 nucleotides are TGCAGCGCTAGGTACACGGCGAACGAGCAGTACTTC. Its protein is CSARYTANEQYF.

The rearrangement links TRBV28 to TRBJ1-4; possible D gene TRBD1, 5 bases. Per germline, CDR1 MDHEN and CDR2 SYDVKM. Trimming took off 4 bases at V and 6 bases at J, with 12 bases between the two ends. This CDR3 has 14 amino acids. The CDR3 DNA sequence: TGTGCCAGCAGTTCTCAGGGTGCCGATGAAAAACTGTTTTTT. Translating it yields CASSSQGADEKLFF.

This clonotype was seen many times. This chain uses TRBV4-2 with TRBJ2-1; 9 bases agree with TRBD1. The length of the CDR3 is 13 residues. Trimming at V came to 3 bases and at J to 8 bases, leaving 2 bases not matched to a gene. Germline CDR1 reads LGHNA; CDR2 reads YNFKEQ. The CDR3 coding sequence is TGTGCCAGCAGCCATCGACAGGGGGATGAGCAGTTCTTC. Residues: CASSHRQGDEQFF.

The chain uses TRBV15 and TRBJ2-7, with D tentatively TRBD1 or TRBD2 (5 bases each). The V end lost 0 bases, the J end lost 5 bases, and 11 bases lay between the germline ends. This CDR3 has 14 residues. The V gene's germline CDR1 is LNHNV and CDR2 YYDKDF (reference sequence). CDR3 region: CATSRDRQGDEQYF. CDR3 coding DNA: TGTGCCACCAGCAGAGATCGGCAGGGAGACGAGCAGTACTTC.

The genes are TRBV4-2 and TRBJ2-4; 14 nucleotides align to TRBD2. V shed 4 bases and J 1 base; nucleotides not matched to a gene: 12. Germline assignment: CDR1 LGHNA and CDR2 YNFKEQ. There are 20 residues in the CDR3. CDR3 DNA: TGTGCCAGCAGCCCGCTGGGACTAGCGGGAGCGGAGGGGGCCAAAAACATTCAGTACTTC. This codes for CASSPLGLAGAEGAKNIQYF.